A selection of T cell receptor beta chains follows, all from one sample in a study of cytomegalovirus exposure and HLA in healthy donors. Measured with immunoSEQ multiplex PCR; TCRdb has only the in-frame clones, and not every one. The sample lists some 140,000 clones, around 80% seen once, with approximately 4.8% in the top ten. What was sequenced was PBMCs. The receptors come from a man aged 25 to 45 in good health. Both conserved end residues are part of each CDR3. D genes are given only for firm matches. The size of a clone is reported for some rows only, either as once, few or many, or as a class for expanded clones.

d_call: TRBD2
clone_size: NA
v_call: TRBV9
j_call: TRBJ2-3
cdr3_aa: CASSVEVGGTADTQYF
cdr3_nt: TGTGCCAGCAGCGTAGAGGTGGGAGGGACGGCAGATACGCAGTATTTT

d_call: NA
clone_size: few
v_call: TRBV28
j_call: TRBJ1-5
cdr3_aa: CASSLMGRNQPQHF
cdr3_nt: TGTGCCAGCAGTTTAATGGGGAGAAATCAGCCCCAGCATTTT

d_call: NA
clone_size: NA
v_call: TRBV28
j_call: TRBJ1-4
cdr3_aa: CASRSEGRGKLFF
cdr3_nt: TGTGCCAGCAGATCCGAGGGGCGGGGAAAACTGTTTTTT

d_call: NA
clone_size: few
v_call: TRBV29-1
j_call: TRBJ1-2
cdr3_aa: CSVEDPRGYGYTF
cdr3_nt: TGCAGCGTTGAAGATCCGCGGGGGTATGGCTACACCTTC

d_call: NA
clone_size: NA
v_call: TRBV2
j_call: TRBJ1-4
cdr3_aa: CASSEGGGDEKLFF
cdr3_nt: TGTGCCAGCAGTGAGGGGGGAGGGGATGAAAAACTGTTTTTT

d_call: NA
clone_size: once
v_call: TRBV28
j_call: TRBJ2-5
cdr3_aa: CASRNGGQRAGETQYF
cdr3_nt: TGTGCCAGCAGAAACGGGGGACAGAGGGCGGGAGAGACCCAGTACTTC

d_call: NA
clone_size: NA
v_call: TRBV27
j_call: TRBJ2-7
cdr3_aa: CASRGGYEQYF
cdr3_nt: TGTGCCAGCAGAGGCGGCTACGAGCAGTACTTC

d_call: NA
clone_size: once
v_call: TRBV5-1
j_call: TRBJ2-7
cdr3_aa: CASSLAGGSGYEQYF
cdr3_nt: TGCGCCAGCAGCTTGGCCGGGGGTAGCGGCTACGAGCAGTACTTC

d_call: TRBD1
clone_size: NA
v_call: TRBV2
j_call: TRBJ1-4
cdr3_aa: CASRRQGMTNEKLFF
cdr3_nt: TGTGCCAGCAGACGACAGGGGATGACTAATGAAAAACTGTTTTTT

d_call: NA
clone_size: NA
v_call: TRBV6-5
j_call: TRBJ1-1
cdr3_aa: CASGGRDTEAFF
cdr3_nt: TGTGCCAGCGGGGGGAGGGACACTGAAGCTTTCTTT

d_call: NA
clone_size: NA
v_call: TRBV2
j_call: TRBJ2-2
cdr3_aa: CASSPGTRTGELFF
cdr3_nt: TGTGCCAGCAGTCCCGGGACACGGACCGGGGAGCTGTTTTTT

d_call: TRBD1
clone_size: NA
v_call: TRBV11-1
j_call: TRBJ2-5
cdr3_aa: CASSPGQGVETQYF
cdr3_nt: TGTGCCAGCAGCCCGGGACAGGGGGTAGAGACCCAGTACTTC

d_call: TRBD1
clone_size: once
v_call: TRBV18
j_call: TRBJ2-3
cdr3_aa: CASSPGQDTDAQYF
cdr3_nt: TGTGCCAGCTCACCGGGACAGGACACAGATGCGCAGTATTTT